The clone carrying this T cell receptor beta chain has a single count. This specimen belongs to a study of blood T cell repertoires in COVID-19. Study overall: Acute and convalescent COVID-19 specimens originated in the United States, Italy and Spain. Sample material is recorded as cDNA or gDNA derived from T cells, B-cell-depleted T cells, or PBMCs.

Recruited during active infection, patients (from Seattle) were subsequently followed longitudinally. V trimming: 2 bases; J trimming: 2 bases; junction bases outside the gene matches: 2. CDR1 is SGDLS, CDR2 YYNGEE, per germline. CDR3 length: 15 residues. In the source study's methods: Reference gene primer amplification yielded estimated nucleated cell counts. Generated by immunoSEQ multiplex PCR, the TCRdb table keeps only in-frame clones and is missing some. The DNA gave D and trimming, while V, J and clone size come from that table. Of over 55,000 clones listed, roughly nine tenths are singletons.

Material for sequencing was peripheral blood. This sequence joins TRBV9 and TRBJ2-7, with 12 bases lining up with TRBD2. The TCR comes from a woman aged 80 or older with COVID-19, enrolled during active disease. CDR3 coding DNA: TGTGCCAGCAGCGTGTCTAGCGGGGGGGCCTACGAGCAGTACTTC. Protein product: CASSVSSGGAYEQYF.